The entry below describes one T cell receptor beta chain. This table comes from immunoSEQ multiplex PCR, and its TCRdb copy is limited to in-frame clones, with some not included. Of roughly 70,000 clones in the sample, more than 70% were seen once. The record originates from a study of blood T cell repertoires in COVID-19. Across the whole study: Samples representing acute and convalescent COVID-19 were sourced from the United States, Italy and Spain.

Trimming cost V 5 bases and J 7 bases; bases outside gene matches: 8. Looked up from germline, CDR1 is LNHDA and CDR2 is SQIVND (reference sequence). This CDR3 is 15 amino acids long. The TCR was taken from a man aged 65-85 years with active or convalescent COVID-19. Sequencing used peripheral blood. The V call is TRBV19, the J call TRBJ2-1; 10 nucleotides line up with TRBD1. The CDR3 reads CASSSRQGARNEQFF. CDR3 nucleotides: TGTGCCAGTAGTTCCCGACAGGGGGCGCGTAATGAGCAGTTCTTC.